The 19 T cell receptor beta chains below come from one sample, sequenced in a study of cytomegalovirus exposure and HLA in healthy donors. The PCR had 60 Vbeta and 13 Jbeta primers. Assay: immunoSEQ multiplex PCR; the TCRdb copy retains only in-frame clones and omits some. Of tens of thousands of clones in the sample, around 80% were seen once. Sequenced: PBMCs. The receptors derive from a male donor in good health and CMV-seropositive.

This clone was seen more than once but under ten times. The chain uses TRBV30 and TRBJ2-7, with D tentatively TRBD1 (5 bases). CDR1 is GTSNPN, CDR2 SVGIG, per germline (reference sequence). The CDR3 has 13 amino acids. V gave up 1 base and J gave up 6 bases, with 13 bases separating them. CDR3 bases: TGTGCCTGGAGTGGGGGCCGTGGGGCCGAGCAGTACTTC. It is translated as CAWSGGRGAEQYF.

The chain has TRBV4-2 and TRBJ1-1; weak D call: TRBD1 (6 bases). The CDR3 totals 14 residues. The V gene's germline CDR1 is LGHNA and CDR2 YNFKEQ. V lost 4 bases and J 4 bases, leaving 13 bases between the germline ends. CDR3 residues: CASSLGVGATEAFF. In DNA form, the CDR3 reads TGTGCCAGCAGCCTCGGGGTGGGGGCCACTGAAGCTTTCTTT.

The chain is built from TRBV11-2 and TRBJ2-2; TRBD2 might be the D (5 bases). The V end lost 5 bases, the J end lost 0 bases, and 10 bases lay between the germline ends. The CDR3 consists of 15 residues. Germline lookup yields CDR1 SGHAT and CDR2 FQNNGV. CDR3 amino acids: CASSPRLTNTGELFF. The CDR3 region has the DNA TGTGCCAGCAGCCCCAGACTAACGAACACCGGGGAGCTGTTTTTT. The full variable domain, in which reference TRBV11-2 and TRBJ2-2 provide the parts outside the CDR3, is EAGVAQSPRYKIIEKRQSVAFWCNPISGHATLYWYQQILGQGPKLLIQFQNNGVVDDSQLPKDRFSAERLKGVDSTLKIQPAKLEDSAVYLCASSPRLTNTGELFFGEGSRLTVL.

This clone has a handful of counts. V gene TRBV6-5 combines with J gene TRBJ2-5; 11 positions agree with TRBD2. The CDR3 is 16 residues long. CDR1 is MNHEY and CDR2 is SVGAGI in the germline V gene. The junction had 6 bases not matched to a gene; V was cut back by 4 bases and J by 2 bases. CDR3 sequence (DNA): TGTGCCAGCAGTTTTGGGGTAGCGGGGGGGCAAGAGACCCAGTACTTC. Encoded protein: CASSFGVAGGQETQYF.

The genes are TRBV11-2 and TRBJ1-1; perhaps TRBD1 as D (5 bases). The CDR3 runs 15 residues. V was clipped by 7 bases and J by 4 bases, with 19 bases between them. CDR1 is SGHAT, CDR2 FQNNGV, per germline. The CDR3 DNA is TGTGCCAGCATCACCACAGGAGGGAGGGCCACTGAAGCTTTCTTT. It specifies CASITTGGRATEAFF.

The V and J genes are TRBV29-1 and TRBJ2-1; D gene unclear. Between the trimmed V and J ends, which lost 1 base and 6 bases, there was a span of 16 bases. CDR1 is SQVTM, CDR2 ANQGSEA, per germline. The CDR3 totals 15 residues. The CDR3 DNA reads as TGCAGCGTTGAAGGCGTCGTCCCGGTCCCCAATGAGCAGTTCTTC. It encodes CSVEGVVPVPNEQFF.

This chain connects TRBV19 to TRBJ1-1; D is ambiguous. The length of the CDR3 is 15 residues. The V end was cut by 1 base, the J end by 1 base, with 10 bases between. Germline lookup yields CDR1 LNHDA and CDR2 SQIVND (reference sequence). The DNA for the CDR3 is TGTGCCAGTAGTATAGGTGCCACGAGGAACACTGAAGCTTTCTTT. Its protein product is CASSIGATRNTEAFF. Full variable domain (missing parts from reference TRBV19 and TRBJ1-1): DGGITQSPKYLFRKEGQNVTLSCEQNLNHDAMYWYRQDPGQGLRLIYYSQIVNDFQKGDIAEGYSVSREKKESFPLTVTSAQKNPTAFYLCASSIGATRNTEAFFGQGTRLTVV.

The genes are TRBV10-3 and TRBJ2-7; TRBD1 aligns across 9 bases. CDR3 size: 12 residues. J gave up 9 bases and V 7 bases, and 7 bases lay outside the gene matches. The germline CDR1 and CDR2 sequences are ENHRY and SYGVKD. CDR3 coding DNA: TGTGCCATCATGGGGACAGGGAACGCGCAGTACTTC. Translated, it gives CAIMGTGNAQYF.

The V gene is TRBV19, the J gene TRBJ2-7, with D perhaps TRBD1 (5 bases). V gave up 0 bases and J gave up 2 bases, with 8 bases separating them. Germline CDR1 is LNHDA and CDR2 is SQIVND (reference sequence). The CDR3 runs 14 residues. For the CDR3, the DNA is TGTGCCAGTAGTATAGATCTACAGGCCTACGAGCAGTACTTC. Amino acid sequence: CASSIDLQAYEQYF.

The rearrangement uses TRBV19 and TRBJ2-1; 10 bases match TRBD1. This CDR3 region has 13 residues. Germline lookup yields CDR1 LNHDA and CDR2 SQIVND (reference sequence). The V gene end was trimmed by 11 bases and the J gene end by 3 bases; junction bases not matched to a gene: 4. The CDR3 here is CAVRDRGYNEQFF. In nucleotides, the CDR3 is TGTGCCGTCCGGGACAGGGGCTACAATGAGCAGTTCTTC.

This clone was seen once. This sequence joins TRBV10-2 and TRBJ2-1, with a possible D match to TRBD1 (5 bases). Germline loops: CDR1 WSHSY, CDR2 SAAADI. The CDR3 runs 17 residues. Trimming took 3 bases from V and 0 from J, leaving 15 bases between them. CDR3 DNA: TGCGCCAGCAGTGAAGGGGCAGTCTTCAGCTCCTACAATGAGCAGTTCTTC. Protein product: CASSEGAVFSSYNEQFF.

CDR3 DNA sequence: TGTGCCAGCAGTCCCAGGACAGGGTCCCTAGGAAACATTCAGTACTTC. It specifies CASSPRTGSLGNIQYF. This sequence joins TRBV2 and TRBJ2-4; the match to TRBD1 covers 8 bases. This CDR3 region has 16 residues. After removal of 5 bases from V and 6 bases from J, the junction contained 12 bases not matched to a gene. Germline CDR1 reads SNHLY; CDR2 reads FYNNEI.

The chain recombines TRBV28 with TRBJ2-1, with 8 bases matching TRBD2. Germline V gene lookup returns CDR1 MDHEN and CDR2 SYDVKM. V shed 7 bases and J 10 bases; nucleotides not matched to a gene: 12. The CDR3 loop spans 14 amino acids. The CDR3 DNA reads as TGTGCCAGCAAGGAGAGCGGGAGCGCGCCCGAGCAGTTCTTC. This encodes CASKESGSAPEQFF.

The CDR3 loop reads CASRTSGQETQYF. CDR3 sequence (DNA): TGTGCCAGCCGGACTAGCGGACAAGAGACCCAGTACTTC. The gene calls are TRBV27 and TRBJ2-5; the match to TRBD2 covers 10 bases. This CDR3 has 13 amino acids. The V gene's germline CDR1 is MNHEY and CDR2 SMNVEV (reference sequence). Unmatched junction bases numbered 2, after V lost 8 bases and J lost 2 bases.

The count of this clone is one. The V gene is TRBV19, the J gene TRBJ1-5; D gene unclear. CDR1 is LNHDA and CDR2 is SQIVND in the germline V gene (reference sequence). This CDR3 contains 12 residues. V dropped 10 bases and J dropped 11 bases, with 18 bases sitting between them. The CDR3: CATLGMGGSQHF. The CDR3 DNA reads as TGTGCCACTCTGGGGATGGGAGGGTCCCAGCATTTT.

The CDR3 sequence is CASSPAGQGTYEQYF. CDR3 sequence (DNA): TGTGCCAGCTCACCTGCAGGACAGGGGACCTACGAGCAGTACTTC. The V call is TRBV18, the J call TRBJ2-7, with 9 positions matching TRBD1. V trimming: 3 bases; J trimming: 2 bases; junction bases outside the gene matches: 5. In germline, CDR1 is KGHSH, CDR2 LQKENI. CDR3 size: 15 residues. Based on the CDR3 plus reference TRBV18 and TRBJ2-7, the full variable domain is NAGVMQNPRHLVRRRGQEARLRCSPMKGHSHVYWYRQLPEEGLKFMVYLQKENIIDESGMPKERFSAEFPKEGPSILRIQQVVRGDSAAYFCASSPAGQGTYEQYFGPGTRLTVT.

J is TRBJ2-1 and V is TRBV5-1, with 8 bases lining up with TRBD2. The CDR3 extends over 16 amino acids. The trim removed 0 bases at V and 3 bases at J, leaving 5 bases unmatched. CDR1 is SGHRS, CDR2 YFSETQ, per germline. The CDR3 DNA reads TGCGCCAGCAGCTTGGTTAGCGGGAACGACTACAATGAGCAGTTCTTC. Residues: CASSLVSGNDYNEQFF.

The CDR3 sequence is CAWTRLRGWKTQYF. Written as DNA, the CDR3 is TGTGCCTGGACACGACTTCGAGGGTGGAAGACCCAGTACTTC. The gene calls are TRBV30 and TRBJ2-5; maybe TRBD2 (5 bases). Germline lookup yields CDR1 GTSNPN and CDR2 SVGIG (reference sequence). Between the trimmed V and J ends, which lost 4 bases and 6 bases, there was a span of 18 bases. This CDR3 is built from 14 residues.

This chain uses TRBV19 with TRBJ1-2; a possible D gene is TRBD1 (5 bases). Germline V gene data show CDR1 as LNHDA and CDR2 as SQIVND (reference sequence). Trimming took 4 bases from V and 0 from J, leaving 9 bases between them. There are 14 residues in the CDR3. CDR3 nucleotides: TGTGCCAGTAGTACAGGGCATCCTAACTATGGCTACACCTTC. It is translated as CASSTGHPNYGYTF.